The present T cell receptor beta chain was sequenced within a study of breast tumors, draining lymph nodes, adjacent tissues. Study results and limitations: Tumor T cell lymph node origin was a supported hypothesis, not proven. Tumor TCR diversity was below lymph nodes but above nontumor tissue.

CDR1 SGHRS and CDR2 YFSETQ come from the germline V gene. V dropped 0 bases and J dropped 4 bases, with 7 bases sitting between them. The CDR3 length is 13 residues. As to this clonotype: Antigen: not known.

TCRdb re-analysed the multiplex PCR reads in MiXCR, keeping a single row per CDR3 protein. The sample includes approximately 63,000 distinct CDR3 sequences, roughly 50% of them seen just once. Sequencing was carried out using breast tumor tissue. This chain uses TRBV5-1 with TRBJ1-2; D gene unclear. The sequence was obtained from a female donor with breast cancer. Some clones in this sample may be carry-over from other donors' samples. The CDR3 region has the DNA TGCGCCAGCAGCTTGGACAGAATCTATGGCTACACCTTC. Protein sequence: CASSLDRIYGYTF. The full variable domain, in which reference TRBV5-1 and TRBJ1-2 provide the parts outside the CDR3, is KAGVTQTPRYLIKTRGQQVTLSCSPISGHRSVSWYQQTPGQGLQFLFEYFSETQRNKGNFPGRFSGRQFSNSRSEMNVSTLELGDSALYLCASSLDRIYGYTFGSGTRLTVV.